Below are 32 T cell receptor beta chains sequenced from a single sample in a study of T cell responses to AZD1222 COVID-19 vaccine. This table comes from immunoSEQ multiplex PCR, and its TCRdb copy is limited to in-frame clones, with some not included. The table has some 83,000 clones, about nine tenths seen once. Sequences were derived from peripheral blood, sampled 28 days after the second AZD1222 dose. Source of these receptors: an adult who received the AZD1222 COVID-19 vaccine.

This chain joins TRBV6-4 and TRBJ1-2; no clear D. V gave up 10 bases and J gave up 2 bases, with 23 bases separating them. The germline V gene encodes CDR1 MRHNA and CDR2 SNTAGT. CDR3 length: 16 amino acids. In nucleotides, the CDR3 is TGTGCCACCCCCCTCACGTTCCCCAGGCTAAACTATGGCTACACCTTC. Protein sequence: CATPLTFPRLNYGYTF.

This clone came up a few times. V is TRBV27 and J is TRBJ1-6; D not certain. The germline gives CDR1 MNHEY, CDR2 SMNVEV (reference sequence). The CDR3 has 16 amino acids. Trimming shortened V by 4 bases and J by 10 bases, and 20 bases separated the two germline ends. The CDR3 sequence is CASSSPEFGRLSPLHF. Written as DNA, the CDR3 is TGTGCCAGCAGTTCTCCCGAGTTCGGGCGACTATCACCCCTCCACTTT.

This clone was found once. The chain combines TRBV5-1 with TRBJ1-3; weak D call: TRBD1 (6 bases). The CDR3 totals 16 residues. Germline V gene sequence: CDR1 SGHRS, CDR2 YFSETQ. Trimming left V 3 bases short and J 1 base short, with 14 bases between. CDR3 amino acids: CASSSQGLGSGNTIYF. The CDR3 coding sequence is TGCGCCAGCAGCTCACAGGGACTAGGGTCTGGAAACACCATATATTTT.

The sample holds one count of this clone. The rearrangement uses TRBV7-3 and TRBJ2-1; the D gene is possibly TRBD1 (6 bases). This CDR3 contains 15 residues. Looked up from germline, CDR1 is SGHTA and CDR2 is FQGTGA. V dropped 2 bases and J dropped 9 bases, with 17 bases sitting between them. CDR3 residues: CASSLQGSLGGEQFF. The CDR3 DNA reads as TGTGCCAGCAGCTTACAAGGCTCCTTAGGGGGTGAGCAGTTCTTC.

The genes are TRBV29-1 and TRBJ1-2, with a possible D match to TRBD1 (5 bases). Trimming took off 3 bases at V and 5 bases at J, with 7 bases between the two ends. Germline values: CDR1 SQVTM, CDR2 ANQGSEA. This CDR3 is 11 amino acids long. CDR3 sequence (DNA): TGCAGCGTTGAGGGACTATATGGCTACACCTTC. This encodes CSVEGLYGYTF.

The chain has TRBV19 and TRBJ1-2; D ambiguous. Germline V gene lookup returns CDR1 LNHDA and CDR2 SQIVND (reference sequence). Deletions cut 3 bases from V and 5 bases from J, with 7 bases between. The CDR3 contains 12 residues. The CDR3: CASSMTGYGYTF. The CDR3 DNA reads TGTGCCAGTAGTATGACGGGGTATGGCTACACCTTC.

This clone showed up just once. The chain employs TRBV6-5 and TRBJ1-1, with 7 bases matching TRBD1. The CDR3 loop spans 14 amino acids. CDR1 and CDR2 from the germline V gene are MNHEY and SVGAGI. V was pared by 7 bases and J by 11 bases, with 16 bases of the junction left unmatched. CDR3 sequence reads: CASINWGGGGTAFF. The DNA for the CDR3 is TGTGCCAGCATTAATTGGGGAGGGGGCGGTACGGCTTTCTTT.

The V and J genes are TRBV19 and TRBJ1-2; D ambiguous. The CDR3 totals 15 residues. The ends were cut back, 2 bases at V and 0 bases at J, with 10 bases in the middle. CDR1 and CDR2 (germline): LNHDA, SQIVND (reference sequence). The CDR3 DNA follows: TGTGCCAGTAGTATAACCGACTGGACTAACTATGGCTACACCTTC. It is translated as CASSITDWTNYGYTF.

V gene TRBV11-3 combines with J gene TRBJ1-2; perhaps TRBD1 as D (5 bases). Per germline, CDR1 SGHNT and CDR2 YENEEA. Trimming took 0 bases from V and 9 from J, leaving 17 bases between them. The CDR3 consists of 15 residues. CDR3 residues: CASSLDPGDWGSYTF. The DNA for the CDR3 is TGTGCCAGCAGCTTAGATCCTGGCGATTGGGGCAGCTACACCTTC.

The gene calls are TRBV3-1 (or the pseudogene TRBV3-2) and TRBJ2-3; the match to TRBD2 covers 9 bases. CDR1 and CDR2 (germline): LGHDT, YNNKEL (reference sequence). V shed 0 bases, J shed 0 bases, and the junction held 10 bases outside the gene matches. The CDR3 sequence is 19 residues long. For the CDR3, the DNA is TGTGCCAGCAGCCAAGATAGCCAGCGGGGGGTCGCTAGCACAGATACGCAGTATTTT. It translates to CASSQDSQRGVASTDTQYF.

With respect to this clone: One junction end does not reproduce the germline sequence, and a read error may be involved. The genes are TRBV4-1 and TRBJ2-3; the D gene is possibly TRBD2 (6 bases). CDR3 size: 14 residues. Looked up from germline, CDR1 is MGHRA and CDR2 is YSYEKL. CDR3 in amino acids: CASSQDEAGRSSGF. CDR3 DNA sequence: TGCGCCAGCAGCCAAGATGAGGCGGGGCGCTCTTCGGGGTTT.

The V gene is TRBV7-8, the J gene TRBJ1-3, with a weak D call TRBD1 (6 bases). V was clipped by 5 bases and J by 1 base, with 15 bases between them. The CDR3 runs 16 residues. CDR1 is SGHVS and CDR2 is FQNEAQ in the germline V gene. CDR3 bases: TGTGCCAGCAGCCAGTGGACAGCCCAGTCTGGAAACACCATATATTTT. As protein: CASSQWTAQSGNTIYF.

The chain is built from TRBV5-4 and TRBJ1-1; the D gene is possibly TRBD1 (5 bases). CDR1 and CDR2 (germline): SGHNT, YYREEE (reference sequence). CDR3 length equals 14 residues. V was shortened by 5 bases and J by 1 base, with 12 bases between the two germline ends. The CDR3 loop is CASSPGGRNTEAFF. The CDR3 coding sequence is TGTGCCAGCAGTCCCGGGGGGAGGAACACTGAAGCTTTCTTT.

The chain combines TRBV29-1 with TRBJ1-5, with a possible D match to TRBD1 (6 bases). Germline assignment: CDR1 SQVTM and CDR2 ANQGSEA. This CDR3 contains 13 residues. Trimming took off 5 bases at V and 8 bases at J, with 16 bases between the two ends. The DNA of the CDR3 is TGCAGCGTTCTGTCGGGGGGCCTGGAGCCCCAGCATTTT. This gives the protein CSVLSGGLEPQHF.

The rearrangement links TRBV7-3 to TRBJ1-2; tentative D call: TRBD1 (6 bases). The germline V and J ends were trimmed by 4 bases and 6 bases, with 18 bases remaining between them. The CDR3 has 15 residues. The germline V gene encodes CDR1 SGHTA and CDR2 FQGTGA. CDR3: CASSWDRGANDGYTF. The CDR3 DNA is TGTGCCAGCAGCTGGGACCGGGGGGCCAACGATGGCTACACCTTC.

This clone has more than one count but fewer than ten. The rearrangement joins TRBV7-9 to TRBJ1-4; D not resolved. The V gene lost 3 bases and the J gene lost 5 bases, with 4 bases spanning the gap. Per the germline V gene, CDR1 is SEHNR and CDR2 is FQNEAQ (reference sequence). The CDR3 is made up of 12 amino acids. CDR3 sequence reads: CASSFRNEKLFF. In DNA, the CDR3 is TGTGCCAGCAGCTTCCGAAATGAAAAACTGTTTTTT.

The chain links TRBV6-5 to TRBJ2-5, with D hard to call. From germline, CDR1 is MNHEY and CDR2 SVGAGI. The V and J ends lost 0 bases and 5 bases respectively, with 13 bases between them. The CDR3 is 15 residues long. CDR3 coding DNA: TGTGCCAGCAGTTACTCGAATATGTTTGGGGAGACCCAGTACTTC. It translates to CASSYSNMFGETQYF.

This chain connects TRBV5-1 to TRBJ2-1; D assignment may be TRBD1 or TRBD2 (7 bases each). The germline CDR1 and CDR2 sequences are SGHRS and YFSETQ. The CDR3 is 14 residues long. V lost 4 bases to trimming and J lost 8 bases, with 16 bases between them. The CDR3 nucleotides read TGCGCCAGCAGCGCCCCGACAGGGAGGGATGAGCAGTTCTTC. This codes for CASSAPTGRDEQFF. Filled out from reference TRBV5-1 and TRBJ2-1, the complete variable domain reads KAGVTQTPRYLIKTRGQQVTLSCSPISGHRSVSWYQQTPGQGLQFLFEYFSETQRNKGNFPGRFSGRQFSNSRSEMNVSTLELGDSALYLCASSAPTGRDEQFFGPGTRLTVL.

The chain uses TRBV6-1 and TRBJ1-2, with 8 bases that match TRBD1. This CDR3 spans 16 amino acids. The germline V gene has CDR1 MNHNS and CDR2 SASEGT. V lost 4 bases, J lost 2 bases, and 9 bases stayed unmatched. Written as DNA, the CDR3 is TGTGCCAGCAGTGGGACAGGGCTAACCCCGAACTATGGCTACACCTTC. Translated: CASSGTGLTPNYGYTF.

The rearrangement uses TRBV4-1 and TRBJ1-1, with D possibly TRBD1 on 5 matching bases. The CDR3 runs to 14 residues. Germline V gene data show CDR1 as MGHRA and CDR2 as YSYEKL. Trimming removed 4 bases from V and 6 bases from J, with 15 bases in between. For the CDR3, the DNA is TGCGCCAGCAGCCTAAATCCGGGGGTCCCTGAAGCTTTCTTT. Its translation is CASSLNPGVPEAFF.

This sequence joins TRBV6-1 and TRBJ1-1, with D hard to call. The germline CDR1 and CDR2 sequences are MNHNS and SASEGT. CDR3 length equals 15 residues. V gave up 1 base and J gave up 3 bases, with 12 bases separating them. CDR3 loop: CASSEVLVRDTEAFF. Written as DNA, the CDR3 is TGTGCCAGCAGTGAAGTTCTGGTGAGAGACACTGAAGCTTTCTTT.

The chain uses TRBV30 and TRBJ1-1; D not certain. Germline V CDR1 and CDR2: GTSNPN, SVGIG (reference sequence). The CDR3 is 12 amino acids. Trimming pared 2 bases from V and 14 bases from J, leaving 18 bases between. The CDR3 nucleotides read TGTGCCTGGAGTCCCGACACCCGTAACGGATTCTTT. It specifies CAWSPDTRNGFF.

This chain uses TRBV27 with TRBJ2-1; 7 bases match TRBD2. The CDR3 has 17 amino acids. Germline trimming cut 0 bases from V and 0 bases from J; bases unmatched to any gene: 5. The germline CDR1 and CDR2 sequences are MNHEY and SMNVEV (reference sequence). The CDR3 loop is CASSLSLAASSYNEQFF. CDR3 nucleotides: TGTGCCAGCAGTTTATCGCTAGCGGCGAGCTCCTACAATGAGCAGTTCTTC.

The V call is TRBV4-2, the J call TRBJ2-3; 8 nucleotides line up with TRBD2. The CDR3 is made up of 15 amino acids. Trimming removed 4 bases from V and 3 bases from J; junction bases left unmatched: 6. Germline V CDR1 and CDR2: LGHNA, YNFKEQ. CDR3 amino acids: CASSPHAGGTDTQYF. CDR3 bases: TGTGCCAGCAGCCCCCATGCGGGGGGTACAGATACGCAGTATTTT.

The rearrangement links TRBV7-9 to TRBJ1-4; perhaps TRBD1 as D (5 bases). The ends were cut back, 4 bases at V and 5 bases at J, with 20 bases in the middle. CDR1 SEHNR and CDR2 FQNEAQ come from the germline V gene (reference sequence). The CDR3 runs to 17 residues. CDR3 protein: CASSSGRRGVHNEKLFF. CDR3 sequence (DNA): TGTGCCAGCAGCTCCGGAAGACGGGGGGTCCACAATGAAAAACTGTTTTTT. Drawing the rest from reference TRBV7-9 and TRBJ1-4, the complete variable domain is DTGVSQNPRHKITKRGQNVTFRCDPISEHNRLYWYRQTLGQGPEFLTYFQNEAQLEKSRLLSDRFSAERPKGSFSTLEIQRTEQGDSAMYLCASSSGRRGVHNEKLFFGSGTQLSVL.

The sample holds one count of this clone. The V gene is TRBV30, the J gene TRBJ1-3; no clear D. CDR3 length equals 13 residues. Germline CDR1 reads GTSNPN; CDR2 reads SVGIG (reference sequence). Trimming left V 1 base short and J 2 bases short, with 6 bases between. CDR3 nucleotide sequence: TGTGCCTGGAGTGAAACCCCTGGAAACACCATATATTTT. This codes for CAWSETPGNTIYF.

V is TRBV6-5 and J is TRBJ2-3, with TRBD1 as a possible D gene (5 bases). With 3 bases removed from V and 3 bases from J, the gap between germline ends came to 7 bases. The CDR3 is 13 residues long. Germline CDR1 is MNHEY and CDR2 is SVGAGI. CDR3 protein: CASSYGATDTQYF. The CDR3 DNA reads TGTGCCAGCAGTTATGGGGCTACAGATACGCAGTATTTT.

The CDR3 coding sequence is TGTGCCAGTAGTCCACAGGCATCCTATGGCTACACCTTC. Translation gives CASSPQASYGYTF. V gene TRBV19 combines with J gene TRBJ1-2, with a possible D match to TRBD1 (5 bases). CDR1 and CDR2 (germline): LNHDA, SQIVND (reference sequence). The V end lost 5 bases, the J end lost 4 bases, and 11 bases lay between the germline ends. This CDR3 has 13 amino acids.

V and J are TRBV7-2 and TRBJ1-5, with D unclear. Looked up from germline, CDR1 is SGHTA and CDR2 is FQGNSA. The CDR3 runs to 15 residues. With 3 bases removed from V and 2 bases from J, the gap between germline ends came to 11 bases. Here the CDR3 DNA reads TGTGCCAGCAGCTTGGGAAGAGGAGGCAATCAGCCCCAGCATTTT. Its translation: CASSLGRGGNQPQHF.

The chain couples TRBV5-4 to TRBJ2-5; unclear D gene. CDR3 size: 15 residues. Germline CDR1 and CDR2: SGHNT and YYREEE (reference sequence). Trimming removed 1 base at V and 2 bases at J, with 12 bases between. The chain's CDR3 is CASSLTDGGQETQYF. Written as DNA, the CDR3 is TGTGCCAGCAGCTTGACAGACGGCGGACAAGAGACCCAGTACTTC.

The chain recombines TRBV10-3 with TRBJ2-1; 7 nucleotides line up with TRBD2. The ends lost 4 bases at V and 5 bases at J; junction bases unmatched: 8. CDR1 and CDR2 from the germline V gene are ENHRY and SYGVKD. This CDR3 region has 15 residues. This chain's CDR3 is CAISARRGVNNEQFF. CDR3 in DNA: TGTGCCATCAGTGCTCGACGGGGGGTGAACAATGAGCAGTTCTTC.

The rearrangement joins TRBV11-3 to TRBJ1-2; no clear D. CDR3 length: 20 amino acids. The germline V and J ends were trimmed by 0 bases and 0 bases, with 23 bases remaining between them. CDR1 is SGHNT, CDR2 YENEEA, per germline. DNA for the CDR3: TGTGCCAGCAGCTTAGATGGCTTGGGCCGGATTTTGTCATCTAACTATGGCTACACCTTC. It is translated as CASSLDGLGRILSSNYGYTF.